This T cell receptor (beta chain) was sequenced during a study of molecular identifiers for immune sequencing clone quantification. A few counts support this clonotype. What it binds is unknown. CDR1 MNHEY and CDR2 SMNVEV come from the germline V gene (reference sequence). The CDR3 has 14 residues. Between the trimmed V and J ends, which lost 3 bases and 4 bases, there was a span of 10 bases. Libraries of bulk TCR were made by previously described methods (with listed TCR primers). A single record per CDR3 protein comes from TCRdb applying MiXCR to the PCR reads. The repertoire holds 62,000 or so distinct CDR3 sequences, about a sixth seen once, with about 1.5% in the top ten. Study observations and caveats: More than 98% of effector molecules, versus under 1% of naive-cell molecules, belonged to clones above 20 RNA copies.

The sequenced material came from naive CD8+ T cells from blood, with Jurkat cell RNA spiked in. Subset in this sample: FACS-sorted CD8+CD4-CCR7+CD45RA+ naive T cells. This sequence joins TRBV27 and TRBJ1-5; no reliable D call. This TCR was recovered from a human donor in good health. Some libraries in this study had Jurkat cell RNA spiked in. The CDR3 is CASSLIVGNQPQHF. CDR3 coding DNA: TGTGCCAGCAGTTTGATAGTTGGGAATCAGCCCCAGCATTTT.